This T cell receptor (beta chain) was sequenced in a study of PD-L1 blockade in urothelial cancer. Study-wide background: Atezolizumab at 1,200 mg intravenously every 3 weeks was started by patients around 2014. Males with bladder-origin urothelial cancer made up about 90% of the roughly 29 patients. T cell content in blood samples showed a median of approximately 140,000.

With 0 bases removed from V and 2 bases from J, the gap between germline ends came to 12 bases. This CDR3 comprises 15 residues. CDR1 is SGHRS, CDR2 YFSETQ, per germline. Synthetic templates analogous to TCR were spiked into all PCRs individually. Sequencing used immunoSEQ multiplex PCR; TCRdb keeps in-frame clones, though not all of them. The table lists about 74,000 clones, roughly 90% of them singletons, with 3.5% to 5.5% in the top ten. Time point defined: pretreatment peripheral blood. This specimen consisted of PBMCs, obtained around atezolizumab (anti-PD-L1) treatment. The source is a man aged 65-85 years with urothelial cancer. V usage is TRBV5-1 and J usage is TRBJ2-7, with D hard to call. CDR3 nucleotides: TGCGCCAGCAGCTTGGGATTCGGCGGTACCTACGAGCAGTACTTC. It translates to CASSLGFGGTYEQYF.